This T cell receptor (beta chain) was obtained from a study of cytomegalovirus exposure and HLA in healthy donors. Across the whole study: In an early release, HLA-typed donors contributed approximately 80 million unique TCR sequences.

Points from the study as a whole: Researchers catalogued roughly 150 TCR beta chains as cytomegalovirus-associated. At a 0.05 false discovery rate, a later analysis found about 17,000 TCR beta sequences to be associated with HLA alleles. CMV serostatus was the sole immune exposure information available.

Germline CDR1 and CDR2: LNHDA and SQIVND (reference sequence). V was trimmed by 2 bases and J by 6 bases, leaving 14 bases between them. This CDR3 is built from 15 residues. Both 60 Vbeta primers and 13 Jbeta primers went into the PCR. Sequenced by immunoSEQ multiplex PCR; TCRdb stores in-frame clones only, minus some. The sample has approximately 200,000 clones, less than 80% seen once; the top ten hold roughly 0.22%. Points on this clone: The antigen remains unidentified.

V and J are TRBV19 and TRBJ1-5; D is undetermined. Source material: PBMCs. This TCR was sampled from a girl aged 2-10 years in good health and CMV-seronegative. Here the CDR3 reads CASSIRGGRAQPQHF. The CDR3, as DNA: TGTGCCAGTAGTATACGGGGTGGTAGGGCTCAGCCCCAGCATTTT.